Below are 23 T cell receptor beta chains sequenced from a single sample in a study of blood T cell repertoires in COVID-19. Measured with immunoSEQ multiplex PCR; TCRdb has only the in-frame clones, and not every one. The data hold hundreds of thousands of clones, with around 89% observed a single time. The sequencing sample was made of peripheral blood. Receptors were obtained from a man between 40 and 49 years old with acute or convalescent COVID-19.

This clone has only one observation. This chain joins TRBV7-2 and TRBJ2-1, with 8 positions matching TRBD1. V shed 5 bases and J 11 bases; nucleotides not matched to a gene: 11. CDR1 and CDR2 (germline): SGHTA, FQGNSA. The CDR3 runs to 14 residues. CDR3 in amino acids: CASSTGRDRRQQFF. CDR3 bases: TGTGCCAGCAGCACGGGACGGGACAGGCGCCAGCAGTTCTTC.

V is TRBV15 and J is TRBJ1-6, with TRBD1 matching 9 bases. V dropped 6 bases and J dropped 6; count of bases not matched to a gene: 6. Germline V gene data show CDR1 as LNHNV and CDR2 as YYDKDF (reference sequence). The CDR3 runs 15 residues. The CDR3 nucleotides are TGTGCCACCAGAACAGGGGGCCGTCGTAATTCACCCCTCCACTTT. Its protein is CATRTGGRRNSPLHF.

V gene TRBV6-6 combines with J gene TRBJ1-2; D is undetermined. V dropped 5 bases and J dropped 5 bases, with 6 bases sitting between them. Per germline, CDR1 MNHNY and CDR2 SVGAGI (reference sequence). The CDR3 runs to 11 residues. Here the CDR3 reads CASSMEYGYTF. DNA for the CDR3: TGTGCCAGCAGTATGGAGTATGGCTACACCTTC.

CDR3 DNA sequence: TGTGCCACCAGCAGGACAGGGGATAGCACTGAAGCTTTCTTT. Its translation is CATSRTGDSTEAFF. The chain combines TRBV15 with TRBJ1-1; the match to TRBD1 covers 8 bases. The CDR3 sequence is 14 residues long. The junction had 4 bases not matched to a gene; V was cut back by 3 bases and J by 4 bases. The V gene's germline CDR1 is LNHNV and CDR2 YYDKDF (reference sequence).

V usage is TRBV19 and J usage is TRBJ2-3; D is possibly TRBD1 (6 bases). This CDR3 region has 13 residues. V was clipped by 5 bases and J by 5 bases, with 11 bases between them. Germline loops: CDR1 LNHDA, CDR2 SQIVND (reference sequence). CDR3 amino acids: CASSPLQGDTQYF. The CDR3 region has the DNA TGTGCCAGTAGTCCTCTACAGGGAGATACGCAGTATTTT.

The chain joins TRBV6-5 to TRBJ1-1; D unclear. V lost 4 bases to trimming and J lost 1 base, with 13 bases between them. This CDR3 spans 15 amino acids. Germline V gene data show CDR1 as MNHEY and CDR2 as SVGAGI. In DNA, the CDR3 is TGTGCCAGCAGTTTATGGACTCAGCCGAACACTGAAGCTTTCTTT. This translates into CASSLWTQPNTEAFF.

The V and J genes are TRBV9 and TRBJ1-1; 7 bases are a match to TRBD1. J lost 5 bases, V lost 5 bases, and 12 bases had no gene match. Germline V lookup: CDR1 SGDLS, CDR2 YYNGEE. The CDR3 spans 15 residues. The CDR3 region is CASRPLQGVRTEAFF. CDR3 DNA sequence: TGTGCCAGCAGGCCATTGCAGGGGGTTCGAACTGAAGCTTTCTTT.

The rearrangement joins TRBV4-2 to TRBJ2-3; the D gene is possibly TRBD2 (7 bases). CDR1 and CDR2 (germline): LGHNA, YNFKEQ. This CDR3 region has 14 residues. Deletions cut 8 bases from V and 0 bases from J, with 12 bases between. CDR3 in DNA: TGTGCCAGCCGCGGCGGGGGCAGCACAGATACGCAGTATTTT. Translation gives CASRGGGSTDTQYF.

The chain has TRBV5-6 and TRBJ2-5; unclear D gene. Per germline, CDR1 SGHDT and CDR2 YYEEEE. V was clipped by 2 bases and J by 5 bases, with 19 bases between them. This CDR3 comprises 16 residues. The CDR3 sequence: CASSFSSNLRRETQYF. Written as DNA, the CDR3 is TGTGCCAGCAGCTTTTCGTCTAACCTTCGCCGTGAGACCCAGTACTTC. The full variable domain, rest sourced from reference TRBV5-6 and TRBJ2-5, is DAGVTQSPTHLIKTRGQQVTLRCSPKSGHDTVSWYQQALGQGPQFIFQYYEEEERQRGNFPDRFSGHQFPNYSSELNVNALLLGDSALYLCASSFSSNLRRETQYFGPGTRLLVL.

J is TRBJ2-3 and V is TRBV9; 12 nucleotides agree with TRBD2. Germline trimming cut 3 bases from V and 11 bases from J; bases unmatched to any gene: 7. Per germline, CDR1 SGDLS and CDR2 YYNGEE. The CDR3 runs to 14 residues. The DNA for the CDR3 is TGTGCCAGCAGCGCGACTAGCGGGGGACCCCAGCAGTATTTT. Protein sequence: CASSATSGGPQQYF.

This clone has a handful of counts. This chain joins TRBV29-1 and TRBJ1-1; 8 positions match TRBD1. The V gene end was trimmed by 6 bases and the J gene end by 4 bases; junction bases not matched to a gene: 4. Germline V gene lookup returns CDR1 SQVTM and CDR2 ANQGSEA. This CDR3 contains 12 residues. The CDR3: CSVRGLGTEAFF. The DNA for the CDR3 is TGCAGCGTCAGGGGGCTCGGCACTGAAGCTTTCTTT. The full variable domain, rest sourced from reference TRBV29-1 and TRBJ1-1, is SAVISQKPSRDICQRGTSLTIQCQVDSQVTMMFWYRQQPGQSLTLIATANQGSEATYESGFVIDKFPISRPNLTFSTLTVSNMSPEDSSIYLCSVRGLGTEAFFGQGTRLTVV.

The J gene is TRBJ1-1, the V gene TRBV5-1; a weak D match, TRBD1 (5 bases). The V and J ends lost 2 bases and 8 bases respectively, with 16 bases between them. The CDR3 extends over 14 amino acids. CDR1 and CDR2 (germline): SGHRS, YFSETQ. The CDR3 loop is CASSFYTGGAEAFF. In DNA form, the CDR3 reads TGCGCCAGCAGCTTCTACACGGGCGGGGCCGAAGCTTTCTTT. Variable domain in full (rest from reference TRBV5-1 and TRBJ1-1): KAGVTQTPRYLIKTRGQQVTLSCSPISGHRSVSWYQQTPGQGLQFLFEYFSETQRNKGNFPGRFSGRQFSNSRSEMNVSTLELGDSALYLCASSFYTGGAEAFFGQGTRLTVV.

CDR3 nucleotides: TGCGCCAGCAGCCAAGTACAGGGACCCACAGATACGCAGTATTTT. It translates to CASSQVQGPTDTQYF. The gene calls are TRBV4-1 and TRBJ2-3; TRBD1 is a possible D gene (6 bases). Germline CDR1 MGHRA, CDR2 YSYEKL. Trimming removed 1 base from V and 2 bases from J, with 10 bases in between. The CDR3 is 15 residues long.

In this sample, this clone turned up a few times. The sample contains more than one DNA sequence encoding this CDR3. V and J are TRBV6-5 and TRBJ1-1, with D hard to call. Germline-derived CDR1 and CDR2 are MNHEY and SVGAGI. The V end was cut by 0 bases, the J end by 1 base, with 3 bases between. CDR3 length: 13 amino acids. CDR3 sequence reads: CASSYSRNTEAFF. The CDR3 DNA sequence: TGTGCCAGCAGTTACTCTAGGAACACTGAAGCTTTCTTT.

J is TRBJ1-3 and V is TRBV6-5, with TRBD1 matching 9 bases. V lost 9 bases to trimming and J lost 7 bases; unmatched junction nucleotides: 7. Germline CDR1 MNHEY, CDR2 SVGAGI. CDR3 size: 13 residues. Here the CDR3 DNA reads TGTGCCAGTTTGGACAGGGGAGGGAACACCATATATTTT. Its translation is CASLDRGGNTIYF.

The CDR3 DNA is TGTGCCTGGAGGGAGGCGGCGAGCAATCAGCCCCAGCATTTT. This codes for CAWREAASNQPQHF. The rearrangement uses TRBV30 and TRBJ1-5; D unresolved. The germline V gene encodes CDR1 GTSNPN and CDR2 SVGIG (reference sequence). The CDR3 runs to 14 residues. The V end was cut by 3 bases, the J end by 1 base, with 10 bases between.

The V call is TRBV19, the J call TRBJ2-1; 9 nucleotides align to TRBD2. Trimming at V came to 7 bases and at J to 3 bases, leaving 10 bases not matched to a gene. CDR1 and CDR2 from the germline V gene are LNHDA and SQIVND (reference sequence). The CDR3 is 16 residues long. The CDR3, as DNA: TGTGCCAGTACGTATAAAGCGGGGGGCCACTACAATGAGCAGTTCTTC. Translation gives CASTYKAGGHYNEQFF.

The J gene is TRBJ1-4, the V gene TRBV7-8, with D possibly being TRBD1 (5 bases). This CDR3 has 13 amino acids. The germline V and J ends were trimmed by 5 bases and 8 bases, with 12 bases remaining between them. Germline V gives CDR1 SGHVS, CDR2 FQNEAQ. In nucleotides, the CDR3 is TGTGCCAGCAGCCCTCGCGGGGACGAAAAACTGTTTTTT. This gives the protein CASSPRGDEKLFF.

This sequence joins TRBV9 and TRBJ1-1; D is undetermined. The V end was cut by 3 bases, the J end by 8 bases, with 11 bases between. Germline CDR1 and CDR2: SGDLS and YYNGEE. The CDR3 spans 12 residues. The CDR3 is CASSAREAEAFF. The CDR3 nucleotides read TGTGCCAGCAGCGCCCGAGAGGCAGAAGCTTTCTTT.

The sample holds one count of this clone. The chain uses TRBV9 and TRBJ1-2, with a tentative D call TRBD1 (6 bases). The CDR3 has 16 amino acids. Germline V CDR1 and CDR2: SGDLS, YYNGEE. The V end was cut by 3 bases, the J end by 6 bases, with 21 bases between. The CDR3 protein is CASSARLGAGSDGYTF. CDR3 nucleotides: TGTGCCAGCAGCGCCCGATTGGGGGCTGGGTCGGATGGCTACACCTTC.

The chain carries TRBV2 and TRBJ2-7; D is possibly TRBD2 (6 bases). The ends were cut back, 8 bases at V and 5 bases at J, with 19 bases in the middle. This CDR3 has 14 amino acids. Germline CDR1 reads SNHLY; CDR2 reads FYNNEI. CDR3 amino acids: CASSPAGGEDEQYF. The CDR3 DNA reads TGTGCCAGCTCTCCAGCGGGCGGGGAGGACGAGCAGTACTTC.

This clone was recorded only once. The chain carries TRBV6-5 and TRBJ2-7, with D possibly TRBD1 on 6 matching bases. In germline, CDR1 is MNHEY, CDR2 SVGAGI. V was pared by 5 bases and J by 5 bases, with 19 bases between. The CDR3 sequence is 15 residues long. CDR3 bases: TGTGCCAGCAGTCCGCCAGGGGTCGGGTTCCACGAGCAGTACTTC. Its protein product is CASSPPGVGFHEQYF.

The rearrangement uses TRBV25-1 and TRBJ1-1; 7 nucleotides match TRBD1. The CDR3 loop spans 15 amino acids. V dropped 1 base and J dropped 1; count of bases not matched to a gene: 3. Germline CDR1 and CDR2: MGHDK and SYGVNS. The DNA of the CDR3 is TGTGCCAGCAGTGAATTGACAGGGCCGAACACTGAAGCTTTCTTT. Its protein is CASSELTGPNTEAFF.